The T cell receptor (beta chain) described here comes from a study of cytomegalovirus exposure and HLA in healthy donors. The V end lost 3 bases, the J end lost 4 bases, and 22 bases lay between the germline ends. Germline CDR1 is LNHNV and CDR2 is YYDKDF (reference sequence). CDR3 size: 17 residues. 60 Vbeta and 13 Jbeta primers were used in PCR. The table came from immunoSEQ multiplex PCR; TCRdb's copy has only in-frame clones and leaves some out. The top ten hold 1.3% of the sample, which has approximately 170,000 clones, roughly 80% seen once. A remark on this clone: Antigen unknown.

Whole-study findings and limits: Per published reports, the classifier diagnosed cytomegalovirus status with high specificity and sensitivity. The majority of CMV-associated TCR beta chains were reported as apparently HLA-restricted in a later analysis. In an earlier analysis, productive rearrangement rates for most beta V segments clustered near 87% or 30%.

The chain joins TRBV15 to TRBJ2-7, with D perhaps TRBD1 (6 bases). The material sequenced was PBMCs. This clonotype originated in a man aged 45-65 years in good health and CMV-seropositive. The CDR3 protein is CATSSTNPTGPKYEQYF. The CDR3 bases are TGTGCCACCAGCAGCACAAACCCGACAGGTCCAAAATACGAGCAGTACTTC. Complete variable domain (other parts from reference TRBV15 and TRBJ2-7): DAMVIQNPRYQVTQFGKPVTLSCSQTLNHNVMYWYQQKSSQAPKLLFHYYDKDFNNEADTPDNFQSRRPNTSFCFLDIRSPGLGDTAMYLCATSSTNPTGPKYEQYFGPGTRLTVT.